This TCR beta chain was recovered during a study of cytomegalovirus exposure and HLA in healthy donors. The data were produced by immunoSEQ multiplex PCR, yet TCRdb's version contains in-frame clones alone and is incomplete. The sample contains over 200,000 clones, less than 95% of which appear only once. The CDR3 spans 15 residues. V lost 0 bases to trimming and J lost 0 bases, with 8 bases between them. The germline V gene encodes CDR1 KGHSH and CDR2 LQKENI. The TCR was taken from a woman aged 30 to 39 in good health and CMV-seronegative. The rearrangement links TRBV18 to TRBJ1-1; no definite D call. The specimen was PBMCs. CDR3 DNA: TGTGCCAGCTCACCACCGCGGGTGATGAACACTGAAGCTTTCTTT. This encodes CASSPPRVMNTEAFF.